This T cell receptor (beta chain) was recovered during a study of somatic mutations in cytotoxic T cells in rheumatoid arthritis. The CDR3 length is 12 residues. Trimming stripped 6 bases from V and 8 bases from J, with 13 bases between. From germline, CDR1 is LNHDA and CDR2 SQIVND (reference sequence). Generated by immunoSEQ multiplex PCR, the TCRdb table keeps only in-frame clones and is missing some. The sample lists just over 15,000 clones, roughly 77% seen once, with 14% to 15% in the top ten. This clonotype originated in an adult with rheumatoid arthritis. The sample comprised CD8+ T cells sorted from blood. The chain has TRBV19 and TRBJ1-1; tentative D call: TRBD1 (5 bases). The CDR3 is CASSRPQVEAFF. CDR3 sequence (DNA): TGTGCCAGTAGCCGACCACAGGTGGAAGCTTTCTTT.